What follows are 11 T cell receptor beta chains derived from one specimen sequenced in a study of shared clonotypes between healthy human individuals. Naive CD8 cells lacked CD45RO and underwent positive selection for CCR7, leaving out terminally differentiated effector memory CD45RA+ cells. Sequencing used immunoSEQ multiplex PCR; TCRdb keeps in-frame clones, though not all of them. The table has roughly 1,800,000 clones, roughly 94% seen once. What was sequenced was naive CD8+ T cells sorted from blood. These receptors were obtained from a man between 18 and 35 years old in good health.

Details on this clone: This sample includes further DNA sequences coding for the same CDR3. This sequence joins TRBV27 and TRBJ2-7; unclear D gene. V lost 5 bases and J 2 bases, leaving 13 bases between the germline ends. Per germline, CDR1 MNHEY and CDR2 SMNVEV (reference sequence). This CDR3 is built from 14 residues. The CDR3 reads CASSPRADTYEQYF. The CDR3 DNA sequence: TGTGCCAGCAGTCCCCGGGCCGACACCTACGAGCAGTACTTC.

This chain joins TRBV7-9 and TRBJ2-7; possible D gene TRBD1, 5 bases. This CDR3 comprises 16 residues. Trimming took 4 bases from V and 0 from J, leaving 16 bases between them. Germline lookup yields CDR1 SEHNR and CDR2 FQNEAQ (reference sequence). The chain's CDR3 is CASSSPQGPNSYEQYF. DNA of the CDR3: TGTGCCAGCAGCTCTCCCCAGGGCCCTAACTCCTACGAGCAGTACTTC.

J is TRBJ2-3 and V is TRBV7-9; D ambiguous. Looked up from germline, CDR1 is SEHNR and CDR2 is FQNEAQ (reference sequence). V was shortened by 2 bases and J by 5 bases, with 5 bases between the two germline ends. The CDR3 has 12 amino acids. In DNA form, the CDR3 reads TGTGCCAGCAGCTTAAACCGAGATACGCAGTATTTT. Its protein product is CASSLNRDTQYF.

The chain uses TRBV5-6 and TRBJ2-5, with D uncertain. V shed 3 bases and J shed 4 bases, with 7 bases lying between them. The CDR3 spans 12 residues. Germline values: CDR1 SGHDT, CDR2 YYEEEE. The CDR3 DNA reads TGTGCCAGCAGCTCCGCGCTAGAGACCCAGTACTTC. As protein: CASSSALETQYF.

The chain is built from TRBV13 and TRBJ1-1; 11 positions agree with TRBD1. Germline values: CDR1 PRHDT, CDR2 FYEKMQ (reference sequence). The CDR3 is 14 amino acids. V was pared by 6 bases and J by 4 bases, with 4 bases of the junction left unmatched. CDR3 nucleotides: TGTGCCAGCAGACCTGGGACAGGGGGCACTGAAGCTTTCTTT. Translated: CASRPGTGGTEAFF.

This clone was detected a few times. The chain couples TRBV27 to TRBJ1-6, with D unresolved. The V and J ends lost 2 bases and 6 bases respectively, with 8 bases between them. Germline V gene data show CDR1 as MNHEY and CDR2 as SMNVEV (reference sequence). The CDR3 contains 14 residues. CDR3 sequence (DNA): TGTGCCAGCAGTTTAGTCCAGCTTAATTCACCCCTCCACTTT. Amino acid sequence: CASSLVQLNSPLHF.

J is TRBJ2-7 and V is TRBV28; 8 bases align to TRBD2. CDR1 is MDHEN, CDR2 SYDVKM, per germline. Trimming removed 6 bases from V and 0 bases from J; junction bases left unmatched: 7. This CDR3 region has 15 residues. In DNA, the CDR3 is TGTGCCAGCAGGGTCCTAGCGGGCGACTCCTACGAGCAGTACTTC. Translated, it gives CASRVLAGDSYEQYF.

The chain recombines TRBV30 with TRBJ1-4; D perhaps matches TRBD1 (6 bases). The CDR3 has 14 residues. The V end was cut by 1 base, the J end by 7 bases, with 13 bases between. Germline CDR1 and CDR2: GTSNPN and SVGIG (reference sequence). The CDR3 protein is CAWSEMQGTEKLFF. CDR3 DNA: TGTGCCTGGAGTGAAATGCAGGGGACTGAAAAACTGTTTTTT.

Worth noting for this clone: The same CDR3 is also encoded by other DNA sequences in this sample. V gene TRBV30 combines with J gene TRBJ2-3; tentative D call: TRBD2 (5 bases). Trimming stripped 5 bases from V and 6 bases from J, with 9 bases between. This CDR3 spans 11 amino acids. Germline V CDR1 and CDR2: GTSNPN, SVGIG (reference sequence). Written as DNA, the CDR3 is TGTGCCTGGTCGACGGGGGATACGCAGTATTTT. Translation: CAWSTGDTQYF.

The chain is built from TRBV2 and TRBJ1-6; D perhaps matches TRBD1 (6 bases). The length of the CDR3 is 12 residues. V gave up 9 bases and J gave up 9 bases, with 12 bases separating them. Germline CDR1 SNHLY, CDR2 FYNNEI. In DNA, the CDR3 is TGTGCCAGGGGTCCCAGGGGTTCACCCCTCCACTTT. It is translated as CARGPRGSPLHF.

The chain couples TRBV4-3 to TRBJ1-2; D is undetermined. The CDR3 has 15 amino acids. In germline, CDR1 is LGHNA, CDR2 YSLEER. Between the trimmed V and J ends, which lost 0 bases and 6 bases, there was a span of 14 bases. CDR3 in amino acids: CASSQDNAAADGYTF. The CDR3, as DNA: TGCGCCAGCAGCCAAGATAACGCGGCCGCGGATGGCTACACCTTC.